This T cell receptor (beta chain) was found in a study of cytomegalovirus exposure and HLA in healthy donors. This CDR3 is built from 17 residues. V was clipped by 4 bases and J by 5 bases; unmatched bases: 8. The germline V gene has CDR1 MGHDK and CDR2 SYGVNS. Broader study findings: The classifier was said to identify cytomegalovirus status with high specificity and sensitivity.

Profiling relied on immunoSEQ multiplex PCR, and the TCRdb table lists in-frame clones only, not all of them. The top ten clones hold about 1.5% of a sample with tens of thousands of clones, approximately 96% of them seen once. This clone showed up just once. Its antigen is not known. The chain recombines TRBV25-1 with TRBJ2-1, with 13 bases that match TRBD2. Sequenced material: PBMCs. The receptor was isolated from a woman aged 18-29 years in good health and CMV-seropositive. CDR3 protein: CASSGGGLAGSHNEQFF. DNA for the CDR3: TGTGCCAGCAGTGGGGGGGGACTAGCGGGATCCCACAATGAGCAGTTCTTC.